Below are 23 T cell receptor beta chains sequenced from a single sample in a study of T cell repertoires in ileal Crohn's disease. Assay: immunoSEQ multiplex PCR; the TCRdb copy retains only in-frame clones and omits some. The data show approximately 17,000 clones, roughly 83% seen once. Sequencing was done on a sample of ileal tissue. The receptors stem from an adult with Crohn's disease.

The rearrangement joins TRBV10-3 to TRBJ2-7, with TRBD1 matching 9 bases. The V gene end was trimmed by 0 bases and the J gene end by 3 bases; junction bases not matched to a gene: 6. Germline V CDR1 and CDR2: ENHRY, SYGVKD. The CDR3 spans 16 residues. CDR3 coding DNA: TGTGCCATCAGTGAGTCGTGGACAGGGGAAGGCTACGAGCAGTACTTC. Amino acids: CAISESWTGEGYEQYF.

This clone was seen more than once but under ten times. The CDR3 DNA sequence: TGTGCCAGCAGCTCAACGCGGACAGGATGGGTCACCGGCGGGGAGCTGTTTTTT. Encoded protein: CASSSTRTGWVTGGELFF. The chain recombines TRBV7-9 with TRBJ2-2; 7 nucleotides match TRBD1. The V gene end was trimmed by 4 bases and the J gene end by 7 bases; junction bases not matched to a gene: 18. The CDR3 is 18 amino acids. Germline-derived CDR1 and CDR2 are SEHNR and FQNEAQ (reference sequence).

The V call is TRBV2, the J call TRBJ1-1; D is unresolved. Trimming stripped 5 bases from V and 3 bases from J, with 13 bases between. The CDR3 has 14 amino acids. Germline V CDR1 and CDR2: SNHLY, FYNNEI. For the CDR3, the DNA is TGTGCCAGCAGTTGGGCCCCGAGGGACACTGAAGCTTTCTTT. It codes for CASSWAPRDTEAFF.

The V and J genes are TRBV7-2 and TRBJ1-1, with D possibly being TRBD1 (6 bases). The germline gives CDR1 SGHTA, CDR2 FQGNSA. The CDR3 is made up of 16 amino acids. V gave up 5 bases and J gave up 7 bases, with 23 bases separating them. CDR3 coding DNA: TGTGCCAGCAGCCCTGGGGGGGGCGCCAAGGGCGATGAAGCTTTCTTT. It encodes CASSPGGGAKGDEAFF.

The rearrangement links TRBV19 to TRBJ2-7; 10 bases match TRBD1. The CDR3 has 13 amino acids. CDR1 LNHDA and CDR2 SQIVND come from the germline V gene (reference sequence). With V trimmed by 7 bases and J by 5 bases, 5 bases remained unmatched. The CDR3 region is CASNRDRGHEQYF. The CDR3 nucleotides read TGTGCCAGTAACCGGGACAGGGGACACGAGCAGTACTTC.

The sample holds one count of this clone. V and J are TRBV2 and TRBJ2-5, with D tentatively TRBD1 (6 bases). Germline CDR1 SNHLY, CDR2 FYNNEI. Trimming shortened V by 7 bases and J by 5 bases, and 17 bases separated the two germline ends. This CDR3 contains 14 residues. CDR3 protein: CASNFLGARETQYF. As DNA, the CDR3 is TGTGCCAGCAATTTTCTGGGGGCCAGGGAGACCCAGTACTTC.

The rearrangement uses TRBV11-2 and TRBJ2-7, with D possibly matching TRBD1 (6 bases). Germline V gives CDR1 SGHAT, CDR2 FQNNGV. V lost 5 bases and J lost 0, with 14 bases in between. CDR3 length: 15 amino acids. The CDR3 here is CASSTGRGSSYEQYF. The CDR3 DNA reads TGTGCCAGCAGCACGGGTAGGGGGTCCTCCTACGAGCAGTACTTC.

This clone was observed once. The J gene is TRBJ1-5, the V gene TRBV2, with a tentative D call TRBD1 (5 bases). There are 13 residues in the CDR3. With 5 bases removed from V and 4 bases from J, the gap between germline ends came to 9 bases. Germline CDR1 and CDR2: SNHLY and FYNNEI. CDR3 sequence: CASSKGWNQPQHF. The CDR3 DNA follows: TGTGCCAGCAGTAAGGGGTGGAATCAGCCCCAGCATTTT. The full variable domain, in which reference TRBV2 and TRBJ1-5 provide the parts outside the CDR3, is EPEVTQTPSHQVTQMGQEVILRCVPISNHLYFYWYRQILGQKVEFLVSFYNNEISEKSEIFDDQFSVERPDGSNFTLKIRSTKLEDSAMYFCASSKGWNQPQHFGDGTRLSIL.

The CDR3 region has the DNA TGCGCCAGCAGCTTGGGACAGGGGGCCAACGAGCAGTACTTC. Translated, it gives CASSLGQGANEQYF. V usage is TRBV5-1 and J usage is TRBJ2-7; 10 bases are shared with TRBD1. The CDR3 is 14 residues long. J lost 5 bases, V lost 0 bases, and 2 bases had no gene match. From germline, CDR1 is SGHRS and CDR2 YFSETQ.

The gene calls are TRBV7-2 and TRBJ2-5; D possibly corresponds to TRBD2 (6 bases). The tail of the sequence fits TRBJ2-7 better, so the J call may be wrong. CDR1 SGHTA and CDR2 FQGNSA come from the germline V gene. CDR3 length: 15 residues. The DNA for the CDR3 is TGTGCCAGCAGCTTCGGCAGGGAGGCTGCTAGCGAGCAGTACTTC. Its translation: CASSFGREAASEQYF.

This rearrangement joins TRBV7-2 to TRBJ2-7; possible D gene TRBD2, 6 bases. The V gene's germline CDR1 is SGHTA and CDR2 FQGNSA. Trimming left V 4 bases short and J 3 bases short, with 16 bases between. The CDR3 sequence is 15 residues long. CDR3 loop: CASSSAGRKDYEQYF. Here the CDR3 DNA reads TGTGCCAGCAGCTCTGCGGGACGGAAAGACTACGAGCAGTACTTC.

The chain uses TRBV2 and TRBJ1-5; TRBD1 matches 10 bases. The junction had 4 bases not matched to a gene; V was cut back by 6 bases and J by 2 bases. CDR1 and CDR2 (germline): SNHLY, FYNNEI. The CDR3 covers 15 residues. The CDR3 reads CASREDRGGNQPQHF. Written as DNA, the CDR3 is TGTGCCAGCAGGGAGGACAGGGGGGGCAATCAGCCCCAGCATTTT.

This clone was detected only once. The chain joins TRBV9 to TRBJ2-3, with 8 bases lining up with TRBD1. Losses at the gene ends were 3 bases for V and 6 bases for J; bases not matched to a gene: 12. The CDR3 is made up of 16 amino acids. Germline CDR1 is SGDLS and CDR2 is YYNGEE. The CDR3: CASSDLRGRISDTQYF. The CDR3 coding sequence is TGTGCCAGCAGCGATCTCAGGGGGCGCATCTCGGATACGCAGTATTTT.

The rearrangement links TRBV7-8 to TRBJ1-2; D is undetermined. Deletions cut 7 bases from V and 2 bases from J, with 11 bases between. The CDR3 extends over 13 amino acids. Germline V lookup: CDR1 SGHVS, CDR2 FQNEAQ. Here the CDR3 DNA reads TGTGCCAGCACTCGCGACGGGAACTATGGCTACACCTTC. Its protein product is CASTRDGNYGYTF. The whole variable domain, remainder taken from reference TRBV7-8 and TRBJ1-2, is GAGVSQSPRYKVAKRGQDVALRCDPISGHVSLFWYQQALGQGPEFLTYFQNEAQLDKSGLPSDRFFAERPEGSVSTLKIQRTQQEDSAVYLCASTRDGNYGYTFGSGTRLTVV.

The rearrangement uses TRBV30 and TRBJ1-6, with TRBD1 as a possible D gene (6 bases). The ends were cut back, 1 base at V and 6 bases at J, with 7 bases in the middle. CDR1 GTSNPN and CDR2 SVGIG come from the germline V gene (reference sequence). The CDR3 contains 13 residues. The CDR3 DNA reads TGTGCCTGGAGTGGACAGGCTAATTCACCCCTCCACTTT. The encoded protein is CAWSGQANSPLHF.

The V gene is TRBV15, the J gene TRBJ1-5, with a tentative D call TRBD1 (5 bases). In germline, CDR1 is LNHNV, CDR2 YYDKDF (reference sequence). V was trimmed by 5 bases and J by 2 bases, leaving 13 bases between them. The CDR3 covers 15 residues. The CDR3 loop reads CATSGGGSGNQPQHF. CDR3 DNA: TGTGCCACCAGCGGGGGAGGAAGTGGCAATCAGCCCCAGCATTTT.

This chain joins TRBV7-9 and TRBJ2-7; D remains unclear. The CDR3 totals 11 residues. From germline, CDR1 is SEHNR and CDR2 FQNEAQ (reference sequence). V was trimmed by 5 bases and J by 10 bases, leaving 12 bases between them. CDR3 loop: CASSEERFQYF. In DNA form, the CDR3 reads TGTGCCAGCAGCGAGGAGCGATTTCAGTACTTC.

The V and J genes are TRBV5-1 and TRBJ2-7, with D uncertain. The CDR3 covers 14 residues. Between the trimmed V and J ends, which lost 0 bases and 4 bases, there was a span of 11 bases. Germline V gene data show CDR1 as SGHRS and CDR2 as YFSETQ. This CDR3 is CASSLGPGVYEQYF. Here the CDR3 DNA reads TGCGCCAGCAGCTTGGGCCCAGGCGTATACGAGCAGTACTTC.

The chain has TRBV6-5 and TRBJ1-3; no clear D. The germline gives CDR1 MNHEY, CDR2 SVGAGI. V was shortened by 0 bases and J by 3 bases, with 9 bases between the two germline ends. The CDR3 runs to 15 residues. CDR3 in DNA: TGTGCCAGCAGTTACTCTCCCCGAGGTGGAAACACCATATATTTT. It is translated as CASSYSPRGGNTIYF.

The genes are TRBV4-3 and TRBJ1-6; 11 bases line up with TRBD1. CDR3 size: 16 residues. Germline V gene lookup returns CDR1 LGHNA and CDR2 YSLEER. V was clipped by 5 bases and J by 10 bases; unmatched bases: 10. The CDR3 nucleotides are TGCGCCAGCAGCTTTCGGACAGGGGGCTCGGAGTCACCCCTCCACTTT. Protein product: CASSFRTGGSESPLHF.

This clone turned up a few times. This sequence joins TRBV4-1 and TRBJ2-1; no reliable D call. Germline CDR1 is MGHRA and CDR2 is YSYEKL. There are 16 residues in the CDR3. Trimming removed 2 bases at V and 0 bases at J, with 11 bases between. CDR3 coding DNA: TGCGCCAGCAGCCAAACTGCCTCGAGCTCCTACAATGAGCAGTTCTTC. Its protein product is CASSQTASSSYNEQFF.

V is TRBV30 and J is TRBJ1-6, with D possibly TRBD1 on 5 matching bases. The CDR3 contains 15 residues. Germline CDR1 and CDR2: GTSNPN and SVGIG (reference sequence). Trimming took 1 base from V and 7 from J, leaving 14 bases between them. In DNA form, the CDR3 reads TGTGCCTGGAGTGGTGGGGGAGGGAGGAATTCACCCCTCCACTTT. It codes for CAWSGGGGRNSPLHF. Together with reference TRBV30 and TRBJ1-6, the CDR3 gives the full variable domain: SQTIHQWPATLVQPVGSPLSLECTVEGTSNPNLYWYRQAAGRGLQLLFYSVGIGQISSEVPQNLSASRPQDRQFILSSKKLLLSDSGFYLCAWSGGGGRNSPLHFGNGTRLTVT.

In its sample, this clone was seen once. The chain employs TRBV6-5 and TRBJ1-5; perhaps TRBD1 as D (6 bases). V dropped 4 bases and J dropped 1 base, with 14 bases sitting between them. This CDR3 comprises 16 residues. Germline V gives CDR1 MNHEY, CDR2 SVGAGI. CDR3 DNA: TGTGCCAGCAGTTCCTACAGGGTTGGAAGCAATCAGCCCCAGCATTTT. Its translation is CASSSYRVGSNQPQHF.